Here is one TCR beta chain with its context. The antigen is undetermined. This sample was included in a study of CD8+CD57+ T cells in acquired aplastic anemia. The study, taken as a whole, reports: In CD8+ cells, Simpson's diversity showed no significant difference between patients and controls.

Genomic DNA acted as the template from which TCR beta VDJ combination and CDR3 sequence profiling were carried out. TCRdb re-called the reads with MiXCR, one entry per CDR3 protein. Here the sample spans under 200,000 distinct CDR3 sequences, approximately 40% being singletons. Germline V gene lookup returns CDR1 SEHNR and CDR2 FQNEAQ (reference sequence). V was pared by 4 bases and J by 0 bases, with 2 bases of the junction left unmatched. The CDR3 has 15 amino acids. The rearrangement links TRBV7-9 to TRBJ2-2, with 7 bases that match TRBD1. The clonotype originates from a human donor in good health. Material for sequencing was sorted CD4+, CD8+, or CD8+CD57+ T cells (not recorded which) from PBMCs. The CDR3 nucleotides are TGTGCCAGCAGCTGGGGACAGTCGAACACCGGGGAGCTGTTTTTT. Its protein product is CASSWGQSNTGELFF.